This T cell receptor (beta chain) was found in a study of blood T cell repertoires in COVID-19. Measured with immunoSEQ multiplex PCR; TCRdb has only the in-frame clones, and not every one. Of about 150,000 clones listed, under 90% were seen once; the top ten hold approximately 0.5%. The CDR3 runs 14 residues. Trimming removed 4 bases at V and 0 bases at J, with 9 bases between. Germline V gene data show CDR1 as MGHRA and CDR2 as YSYEKL. The material sequenced was peripheral blood. The receptor was derived from a man aged 55 to 69 with acute or convalescent COVID-19. The chain joins TRBV4-1 to TRBJ1-1, with D possibly matching TRBD1 (6 bases). CDR3 nucleotides: TGCGCCAGCAGCCTAGACAGGTTGAACACTGAAGCTTTCTTT. Translating it yields CASSLDRLNTEAFF.